The TCR beta chain under discussion was sequenced for a study of T cells in Graves' hyperthyroidism and ophthalmopathy. Looking at the study overall: Initial diagnosis, before any treatment, was when peripheral blood was collected.

This clonotype was seen at least ten times. Trimming pared 5 bases from V and 4 bases from J, leaving 10 bases between. The germline V gene has CDR1 SGHTA and CDR2 FQGTGA. This CDR3 has 13 residues. There were TCR beta CDR3 regions amplified from RNA transcripts. A set of HTBI primers served as the primers for a first-round RT-PCR of the TCR CDR3. TCRdb passed the multiplex PCR reads through MiXCR, listing each CDR3 protein once. The sample lists 250,000 to 300,000 distinct CDR3 sequences, about an eighth occurring once. The sample consisted of blood. This TCR was sampled from a woman younger than 45 with Graves' hyperthyroidism that later progressed to Graves' ophthalmopathy. V gene TRBV7-3 combines with J gene TRBJ2-3; D is undetermined. DNA of the CDR3: TGTGCCAGCAGCGTCGGAGTGGCAGATACGCAGTATTTT. Protein: CASSVGVADTQYF.